This T cell receptor beta chain was captured by sequencing in a study of OX40 agonist ivuxolimab in advanced cancers. Study overall: Partial responses were achieved by three patients, of whom one had hepatocellular carcinoma and two had cutaneous melanoma.

Findings of the study overall: Low normalized T-cell clonal expansion was also seen in some nonresponders. CD8+ T cells were the subset that, on average, had more expanded clones than CD4+.

The germline gives CDR1 SGHAT, CDR2 FQNNGV. V lost 2 bases to trimming and J lost 7 bases; unmatched junction nucleotides: 3. This CDR3 spans 14 amino acids. Autoimmune disease history or systemic immunosuppression barred patients. Libraries were prepared by immunoSEQ multiplex PCR; TCRdb keeps only in-frame clonotypes and omits some of them. The sample lists fewer than 40,000 clones; 89% were seen once. In regard to this clone: Its specificity is not known.

The chain has TRBV11-2 and TRBJ2-3; TRBD2 matches at 10 bases. The sample in question was CD4+ or CD8+ T cells sorted from blood, obtained in a trial of the OX40 agonist ivuxolimab. This clonotype originated in an adult with an advanced solid tumor such as melanoma, head and neck, liver or kidney cancer. The DNA of the CDR3 is TGTGCCAGCAGCTTACTAGCGGGGGACTATACGCAGTATTTT. It translates to CASSLLAGDYTQYF.